These T cell receptor beta chains were read from a single sample in a study of blood T cell repertoires in COVID-19. Sequencing used immunoSEQ multiplex PCR; TCRdb keeps in-frame clones, though not all of them. The sample has about 200,000 clones; around four fifths are singletons. The sequencing input was PBMCs or T cells enriched from blood (not recorded which). The receptors stem from a man between 35 and 55 years old who had recovered from COVID-19. Each CDR3 is given without its conserved first and last residue. The order of the fields is clone size, J gene, V gene, CDR3 protein. For some rows the clone size is stated as once, few or many, or as a class when expanded; others skip it.

NA	TRBJ1-1	TRBV7-6	ASSLSPQNTEAF
NA	TRBJ1-3	TRBV5-6	ASSSLVVRGNTIY
NA	TRBJ2-7	TRBV14	ASSQESVGREYRYEQY
NA	TRBJ1-6	TRBV2	ASSAGNYNSPLH
once	TRBJ2-2	TRBV18	ASSLKGPRDLYPGELF
few	TRBJ1-2	TRBV6-5	ASSHRGPYGYT
NA	TRBJ1-3	TRBV7-3	ASSSRSGNTIY
NA	TRBJ1-1	TRBV12-3/TRBV12-4	ASSWSLNTEAF
few	TRBJ2-7	TRBV9	ASSPGTPPLSSYEQY
NA	TRBJ2-4	TRBV29-1	SVVLGGNIQY
NA	TRBJ2-5	TRBV2	ASTELRETQY
NA	TRBJ2-3	TRBV2	ASSKAGGSTDTQY
NA	TRBJ1-4	TRBV5-1	ASSYGGENEKLF
NA	TRBJ1-4	TRBV6-1	ASSEGAVEEKLF
once	TRBJ2-7	TRBV15	ATSRSGLSYEQY
NA	TRBJ2-3	TRBV2	AHPPSGGKRDTQY
NA	TRBJ2-5	TRBV4-3	ASSQMTGLAETQY
NA	TRBJ2-6	TRBV5-1	ASSFPGGSGANVLT
NA	TRBJ1-1	TRBV5-1	ASSLTGEITEAF
NA	TRBJ2-1	TRBV7-2	ASSFDRGVHNEQF
few	TRBJ1-2	TRBV9	ASSPATGGGYGGGYT
NA	TRBJ2-6	TRBV24-1	ATSDATGDVYSGANVLT
NA	TRBJ2-3	TRBV5-8	ASSPGQGLEDTQY
NA	TRBJ1-2	TRBV5-8	ASSMTTGGASYGYT
NA	TRBJ2-2	TRBV19	ASSITSAEGGELF
once	TRBJ2-5	TRBV7-2	ASSSGGQETQY
NA	TRBJ2-5	TRBV7-2	ASSFSGAKETQY
once	TRBJ2-1	TRBV19	ASSLGRLDGRSYNEQF
NA	TRBJ2-7	TRBV5-1	ASSLDSAGVLYEQY
NA	TRBJ1-1	TRBV9	ASSPRQERETEAF
NA	TRBJ2-6	TRBV6-1	ASSEQDRVGNVLT
NA	TRBJ1-4	TRBV7-2	ASSLGGPRNEKLF
NA	TRBJ2-1	TRBV24-1	ATSVGGREEQF
NA	TRBJ2-7	TRBV9	ASSFTGTGLAYEQY
NA	TRBJ2-1	TRBV14	ASSTRAGHNEQF
NA	TRBJ2-6	TRBV24-1	ATSDAGTGEAGANVLT
NA	TRBJ2-5	TRBV6-1	ASSEPGAPIGETQY
NA	TRBJ2-2	TRBV27	ASSLIWGTGGTGELF
once	TRBJ2-5	TRBV10-3	AISTRRETQY
NA	TRBJ2-7	TRBV28	ASTTPGRVSYEQY
NA	TRBJ1-2	TRBV12-3/TRBV12-4	ASSADSYGYT
few	TRBJ2-7	TRBV4-3	ASSQEAALSSYEQY
NA	TRBJ1-2	TRBV12-3/TRBV12-4	ASSFSLSYGYT
once	TRBJ1-2	TRBV10-1	ASTDSGPEWLGAGGYT